A selection of T cell receptor beta chains follows, all from one sample in a study of T cells after yellow fever vaccination. TCRdb itself ran the 5' RACE reads through MiXCR, one entry per CDR3 protein. The data contain approximately 610,000 distinct CDR3 sequences, less than 20% of them singletons. Sequenced here: PBMCs, sampled around 5 days after the first yellow fever vaccination. Receptors were obtained from a man between 18 and 29 years old who received the YFV17D yellow fever vaccine. Each CDR3 is given with its conserved first and last residue. A D gene is named only where the DNA matches it firmly. Not every row has a clone size; where given, it reads once, few, many or a size class.

v_call,j_call,d_call,clone_size,cdr3_aa,cdr3_nt
TRBV7-7,TRBJ2-2,NA,NA,CASSLTLATGELFF,TGTGCCAGCAGCCTCACGTTAGCCACCGGGGAGCTGTTTTTT
TRBV7-2,TRBJ1-2,NA,NA,CASSHGGGDYGYTF,TGTGCCAGCAGCCATGGCGGGGGAGACTATGGCTACACCTTC
TRBV7-2,TRBJ2-3,TRBD1,few,CASSLDRGITDTQYF,TGTGCCAGCAGCTTAGACAGGGGAATCACAGATACGCAGTATTTT
TRBV28,TRBJ2-1,NA,few,CASSVQGLGKNEQFF,TGTGCCAGCAGCGTACAGGGATTAGGAAAGAATGAGCAGTTCTTC
TRBV6-2/TRBV6-3,TRBJ1-2,TRBD1,NA,CASSKGPGQGVNYGYTF,TGTGCCAGCAGCAAGGGACCGGGACAGGGCGTTAACTATGGCTACACCTTC
TRBV7-9,TRBJ1-1,TRBD1,NA,CASSLTTGRGTEAFF,TGTGCCAGCAGCTTAACGACAGGGCGAGGCACTGAAGCTTTCTTT
TRBV6-1,TRBJ1-6,NA,few,CASSEAGRGNSPLHF,TGTGCCAGCAGTGAAGCGGGCAGGGGAAATTCACCCCTCCACTTT
TRBV2,TRBJ1-4,NA,NA,CASRIHEEKLFF,TGTGCCAGCCGGATCCACGAGGAAAAACTGTTTTTT
TRBV6-2/TRBV6-3,TRBJ1-2,NA,many,CASSYSDRIYGYTF,TGTGCCAGCAGTTACTCAGATCGGATCTATGGCTACACCTTC
TRBV3-1,TRBJ2-5,TRBD2,NA,CASSQVGVGAGDGETQYF,TGTGCCAGCAGCCAAGTAGGCGTTGGGGCGGGGGACGGAGAGACCCAGTACTTC
TRBV24-1,TRBJ2-1,TRBD2,NA,CATSDPGLAGDNEQFF,TGTGCCACCAGTGACCCCGGACTAGCGGGGGACAATGAGCAGTTCTTC
TRBV5-1,TRBJ2-2,NA,NA,CASSLGTGTGELFF,TGCGCCAGCAGCCTAGGCACCGGGACCGGGGAGCTGTTTTTT
TRBV10-3,TRBJ2-7,NA,NA,CAISPDTGTAPYEQYF,TGTGCCATCAGTCCCGATACCGGGACCGCGCCCTACGAGCAGTACTTC
TRBV5-1,TRBJ2-6,NA,NA,CASSPRTPALSGANVLTF,TGCGCCAGCAGCCCTAGGACACCAGCTCTCTCTGGGGCCAACGTCCTGACTTTC
TRBV5-4,TRBJ2-1,TRBD1,once,CASNLGTGAYNEQFF,TGTGCCAGCAACCTAGGGACAGGGGCTTACAATGAGCAGTTCTTC
TRBV12-3/TRBV12-4,TRBJ2-7,TRBD2,NA,CASSSGVSYEQYF,TGTGCCAGCAGCAGCGGGGTCTCCTACGAGCAGTACTTC
TRBV7-2,TRBJ2-4,NA,few,CASTLGGPNIQYF,TGTGCCAGCACCCTGGGTGGGCCTAACATTCAGTACTTC
TRBV6-5,TRBJ1-1,NA,NA,CASSYSGKGNTEAFF,TGTGCCAGCAGTTACTCGGGGAAGGGAAACACTGAAGCTTTCTTT
TRBV7-2,TRBJ1-2,NA,many,CASSLEEGQVYGYTF,TGTGCCAGCAGCTTAGAAGAGGGACAAGTCTATGGCTACACCTTC
TRBV9,TRBJ2-2,NA,NA,CASSARQANTGELFF,TGTGCCAGCAGCGCCCGACAGGCGAACACCGGGGAGCTGTTTTTT
TRBV15,TRBJ2-2,NA,few,CATGGAGANTGELFF,TGTGCCACCGGGGGGGCAGGCGCGAACACCGGGGAGCTGTTTTTT
TRBV5-1,TRBJ2-5,NA,few,CASSLAGTPRETQYF,TGCGCCAGCAGCTTGGCCGGAACCCCTCGGGAGACCCAGTACTTC
TRBV6-4,TRBJ2-3,NA,NA,CASSPGVNTDTQYF,TGTGCCAGCAGTCCGGGGGTAAACACAGATACGCAGTATTTT
TRBV20-1,TRBJ2-7,NA,few,CSATTRYEQYF,TGCAGTGCTACGACTAGATACGAGCAGTACTTC
TRBV20-1,TRBJ2-2,NA,NA,CSAREPWGGELFF,TGCAGTGCTAGAGAGCCGTGGGGCGGGGAGCTGTTTTTT
TRBV27,TRBJ2-7,NA,NA,CASSQQGYGAEQYF,TGTGCCAGCAGTCAACAGGGTTACGGCGCCGAGCAGTACTTC
TRBV12-3/TRBV12-4,TRBJ2-3,NA,many,CASSAPGSRSTDTQYF,TGTGCCAGCAGTGCGCCGGGATCACGAAGCACAGATACGCAGTATTTT
TRBV10-3,TRBJ2-1,NA,few,CAISDVSGKVGNEQFF,TGTGCCATCAGTGATGTGTCCGGGAAGGTGGGGAATGAGCAGTTCTTC
TRBV20-1,TRBJ1-6,NA,few,CSARASLGSSVDNSPLHF,TGCAGTGCTAGAGCCAGTTTGGGGTCCTCTGTAGATAATTCACCCCTCCACTTT
TRBV5-1,TRBJ2-1,TRBD2,many,CASSLYSGGALYNEQFF,TGCGCCAGCAGCTTATATAGCGGGGGGGCTCTCTACAATGAGCAGTTCTTC
TRBV6-1,TRBJ2-6,TRBD1,few,CASRPQGAGSGANVLTF,TGTGCCAGCAGACCCCAGGGGGCCGGCTCTGGGGCCAACGTCCTGACTTTC